Listed below are T cell receptor beta chains from one sample, sequenced in a study of shared clonotypes between healthy human individuals. Assay: immunoSEQ multiplex PCR; the TCRdb copy retains only in-frame clones and omits some. Of roughly 2 million clones listed, 85% to 95% were seen once; the top ten hold approximately 0.13%. The sample comprised naive CD4+ T cells sorted from blood. These receptors came from a man aged 18-30 years in good health. CDR3s leave out the opening cysteine and the closing phenylalanine or tryptophan. D genes are given only for firm matches. Expanded clones get a size class; other rows say once, few or many, or leave the size out.

TRBJ2-7 . TRBV28 . ASSRPPTGAYEQY
TRBJ2-3 . TRBV27 few ASRYSDTQY
TRBJ2-7 . TRBV2 once ASSESASWEQY
TRBJ2-7 . TRBV30 . AWPPGGLSYEQY
TRBJ2-2 . TRBV7-2 . ASSLAGNTGELF
TRBJ2-7 TRBD1 TRBV6-6 . ASSYQEQGTYEQY
TRBJ1-3 . TRBV5-6 once ASSSGQARGNTIY
TRBJ2-2 . TRBV5-1 . ASSPSGPNTGELF
TRBJ1-2 . TRBV27 once ASSLSGGGNYGYT
TRBJ1-2 . TRBV5-6 . ASSYGTGYT
TRBJ1-1 . TRBV30 . AWKGVSRGVMGAF
TRBJ2-7 TRBD1 TRBV10-3 . AISEKGTAYEQY
TRBJ1-5 . TRBV5-4 . ASSLAKANQPQH
TRBJ2-7 . TRBV7-2 . ASSSRATSEQY
TRBJ2-3 TRBD2 TRBV5-1 . ASSPGTSGTSDTQY
TRBJ2-5 TRBD2 TRBV18 . ASSLIAGNQETQY
TRBJ2-3 TRBD2 TRBV5-1 . ASSSGRALAGTDTQY
TRBJ1-4 TRBD1 TRBV10-2 . ASSTGTGRPDEKLF
TRBJ2-3 . TRBV6-6 . ASSYRPTDTQY
TRBJ2-7 . TRBV4-1 . ASSQELGIYEQY
TRBJ2-1 . TRBV5-6 . ASSLGGKEQF
TRBJ1-6 TRBD1 TRBV19 once ASTPDRNNSPLH
TRBJ1-2 . TRBV6-5 few ASSYKDNYGYT
TRBJ2-1 . TRBV7-6 . ASSLGLETEQF
TRBJ2-5 . TRBV19 . ASVPSANYQETQY
TRBJ1-1 . TRBV30 . ARERRTEAF
TRBJ1-2 . TRBV30 once AWRTKDTANYGYT
TRBJ1-6 TRBD1 TRBV5-8 once ASSLQTGYILASSPLH
TRBJ2-3 . TRBV9 . ASSVEGQHTQY
TRBJ1-5 . TRBV28 . ASRPSGSNQPQH
TRBJ2-3 . TRBV10-3 . AISESRGTDTQY
TRBJ2-1 . TRBV10-3 . AIGGTYNEQF
TRBJ1-5 . TRBV6-6 . ASRPLH
TRBJ2-2 TRBD2 TRBV2 . ASSEREGTGTGELF
TRBJ1-1 . TRBV6-1 . ASSLIQGSEAF
TRBJ2-3 . TRBV29-1 . SERASTDTQY
TRBJ2-2 TRBD2 TRBV7-9 . ASSPREGPITGELF
TRBJ1-1 . TRBV29-1 . SAEGTMNTEAF
TRBJ2-7 . TRBV18 . ASSPVQGGNEQY
TRBJ2-1 . TRBV19 . ASLDGYTYNEQF
TRBJ2-1 . TRBV5-4 . ASTRGGMTKYNEQF
TRBJ1-2 . TRBV29-1 . SAATNSGYT
TRBJ1-1 . TRBV18 once ASSPVGVNTEAF
TRBJ2-7 . TRBV27 . ASSLPLGTKGSEQY
TRBJ2-7 TRBD1 TRBV6-6 once ASNPGGPYEQY
TRBJ2-1 . TRBV29-1 . SVESPGFLGFSPDEQF
TRBJ1-6 . TRBV15 . ATSRDLGGGNSPLH
TRBJ2-7 . TRBV6-1 . ASSVSGRAGVYEQY
TRBJ1-4 TRBD1 TRBV18 . ASSPGQQEKLF
TRBJ2-1 . TRBV20-1 . SASIGHEQF
TRBJ1-1 . TRBV30 few AWTPRSRGWRTEAF
TRBJ2-5 TRBD2 TRBV2 . ATSGGGAGKKTQY
TRBJ2-6 TRBD1 TRBV5-1 . ASSLEGGAGGANVLT
TRBJ1-2 TRBD1 TRBV11-2 . ASSRTGTGYT